This paragraph reports one TCR beta chain. The antigen remains unidentified. Using its own MiXCR run on the RT-PCR reads, TCRdb lists one record per CDR3 protein. The sample records roughly 460,000 distinct CDR3 sequences, around 9.9% being singletons. Trimming took 4 bases from V and 4 from J; bases not matched to a gene: 5. This CDR3 spans 17 amino acids. Per the germline V gene, CDR1 is SGHTA and CDR2 is FQGNSA. The data were obtained in a study of response to subunit inactivated influenza vaccine. General study points: After each seasonal influenza vaccination, few new T cells are recruited, the authors suggested.

V is TRBV7-2 and J is TRBJ2-1, with TRBD2 identical over 15 bases. The sample here was PBMCs from blood, taken around seven weeks after vaccination. The TCR originated in a man aged 50-60 years who received an inactivated influenza vaccine. The CDR3 sequence: CASSSGLAGGSYNEQFF. The CDR3 DNA reads as TGTGCCAGCAGCTCGGGACTAGCGGGAGGTTCTTACAATGAGCAGTTCTTC.